This T cell receptor (beta chain) was identified in a study of T cells in Graves' hyperthyroidism and ophthalmopathy. About the study: Blood was drawn when the patient was first diagnosed and still untreated. Study results and caveats: Researchers found most expanded thyroid clonotypes above 0.001 in blood as well.

This clonotype came up many times. The antigen is undetermined. Active moderate-to-severe ophthalmopathy, Clinical Activity Score at least 3, NOSPECS at least 4, under 3 months' duration. Diagnoses rested on clinical symptoms, serum thyroxine and TRAb, thyroid ultrasound and orbital computed tomography. Germline assignment: CDR1 SGDLS and CDR2 YYNGEE. The CDR3 loop spans 19 amino acids. Trimming at V came to 4 bases and at J to 2 bases, leaving 18 bases not matched to a gene. The TCR beta CDR3 regions underwent amplification using RNA transcripts as the source. The TCR CDR3 was amplified in a first-round RT-PCR using the HTBI primer set. TCRdb passed the multiplex PCR reads through MiXCR, listing each CDR3 protein once. Counted here are roughly 240,000 distinct CDR3 sequences, about a sixth occurring once; the ten biggest clones make up 25% to 30%.

Sample: blood. The chain links TRBV9 to TRBJ1-5; 7 positions agree with TRBD1. The TCR originated in a woman younger than 35 with Graves' ophthalmopathy. Here the CDR3 reads CASSFARTGGSRGNQPQHF. Written as DNA, the CDR3 is TGTGCCAGCAGCTTCGCGCGGACAGGTGGAAGTAGAGGCAATCAGCCCCAGCATTTT.